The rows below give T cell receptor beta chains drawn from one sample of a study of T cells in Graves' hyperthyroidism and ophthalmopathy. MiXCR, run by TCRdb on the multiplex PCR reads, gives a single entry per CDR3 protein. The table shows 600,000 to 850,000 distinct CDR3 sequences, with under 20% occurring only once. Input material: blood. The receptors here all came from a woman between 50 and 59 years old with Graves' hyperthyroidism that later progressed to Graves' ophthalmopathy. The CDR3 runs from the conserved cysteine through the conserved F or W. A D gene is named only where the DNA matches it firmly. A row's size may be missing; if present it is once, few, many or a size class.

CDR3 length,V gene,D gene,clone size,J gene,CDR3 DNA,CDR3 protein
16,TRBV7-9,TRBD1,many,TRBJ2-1,TGTGCCAGCAGCTTATCCGGGACAGGGGAGCCCAATGAGCAGTTCTTC,CASSLSGTGEPNEQFF
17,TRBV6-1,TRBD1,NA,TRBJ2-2,TGTGCCAGCAGTGAATCCCGGGACAGGGGAGACACCGGGGAGCTGTTTTTT,CASSESRDRGDTGELFF
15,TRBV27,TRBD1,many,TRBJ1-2,TGTGCCAGCAGTTTGACCGGGACAGGAGGTCGGGGCTACACCTTC,CASSLTGTGGRGYTF
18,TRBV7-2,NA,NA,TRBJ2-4,TGTGCCAGCAGCCCGGGTCGGGCGGAGACCTTAGCCAAAAACATTCAGTACTTC,CASSPGRAETLAKNIQYF
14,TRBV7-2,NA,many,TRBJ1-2,TGTGCCAGCAGCTTAATTGGTCAGAGCTATGGCTACACCTTC,CASSLIGQSYGYTF
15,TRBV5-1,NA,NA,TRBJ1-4,TGCGCCAGCAGCGAGGGGTTGAGTCCTAATGAAAAACTGTTTTTT,CASSEGLSPNEKLFF
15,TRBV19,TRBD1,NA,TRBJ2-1,TGTGCCAGTACCCAGGGGGACAGGGCCTACAATGAGCAGTTCTTC,CASTQGDRAYNEQFF
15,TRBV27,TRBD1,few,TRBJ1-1,TGTGCCAGCAGTCCTACTGACAGGGTGGACACTGAAGCTTTCTTT,CASSPTDRVDTEAFF
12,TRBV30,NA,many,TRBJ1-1,TGTGAACCGGGACATGGAAACACTGAAGCTTTCTTT,CEPGHGNTEAFF
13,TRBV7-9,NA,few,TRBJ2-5,TGTGCCAGCAGCTTCCCACAGACGGAGACCCAGTACTTC,CASSFPQTETQYF
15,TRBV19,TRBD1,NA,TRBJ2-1,TGTGCCAGCACGATAGGGGCAGGGGGCAGGAATGAGCAGTTCTTC,CASTIGAGGRNEQFF
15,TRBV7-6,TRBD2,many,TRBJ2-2,TGTGCCAGCAGCCCCGAGCGGGGGAACACCGGGGAGCTGTTTTTT,CASSPERGNTGELFF
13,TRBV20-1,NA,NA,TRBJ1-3,TGCAGTGCTTCGCTTAACTCTGGAAACACCATATATTTT,CSASLNSGNTIYF
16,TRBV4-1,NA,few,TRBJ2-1,TGCGCCAGCAGCCAAGTTTTCGGGGGCTCCTACAATGAGCAGTTCTTC,CASSQVFGGSYNEQFF
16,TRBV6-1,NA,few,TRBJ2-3,TGTGCCAGCAGTGTTCATGACAGGGAGGTAGCAGATACGCAGTATTTT,CASSVHDREVADTQYF
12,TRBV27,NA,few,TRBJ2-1,TGTGCCAGCAGTCACCGCCGGGCCGGGCAGTTCTTC,CASSHRRAGQFF
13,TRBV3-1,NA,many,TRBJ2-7,TGTGCCAGCAGCCAAGAAGCGAACTACGAGCAGTACTTC,CASSQEANYEQYF
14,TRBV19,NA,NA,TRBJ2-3,TGTGCCAGTAGTATAGAGTACGGCACAGATACGCAGTATTTT,CASSIEYGTDTQYF
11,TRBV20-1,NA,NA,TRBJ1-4,TGCAGTGCTAAAGCATCGGAAAAACTGTTTTTT,CSAKASEKLFF
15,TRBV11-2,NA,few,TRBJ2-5,TGTGCCAGCAGAGGAACCGGGACGGCTCGAGAGACCCAGTACTTC,CASRGTGTARETQYF
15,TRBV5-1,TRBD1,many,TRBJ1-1,TGCGCCAGCAGCTCTCCGGGACAGGGGCCCACTGAAGCTTTCTTT,CASSSPGQGPTEAFF
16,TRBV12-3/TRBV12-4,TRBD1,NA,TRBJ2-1,TGTGCCAGCAGTACGCCCGGGACAGGGGCCCAATATGAGCAGTTCTTC,CASSTPGTGAQYEQFF
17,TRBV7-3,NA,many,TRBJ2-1,TGTGCCAGCAGCTTAACGTCCCAGCTCAGCTCCTACAATGAGCAGTTCTTC,CASSLTSQLSSYNEQFF
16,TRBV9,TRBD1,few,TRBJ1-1,TGTGCCAGCAGCGTAGGAGACAGGGGGCATAACGGTGAAGCTTTCTTT,CASSVGDRGHNGEAFF
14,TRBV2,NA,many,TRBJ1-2,TGTGCCAGCAGGATACCCAGTGATAACTATGGCTACACCTTC,CASRIPSDNYGYTF
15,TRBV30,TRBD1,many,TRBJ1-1,TGTGCCTGGAGTGTACTAGGACAGGGAGACACTGAAGCTTTCTTT,CAWSVLGQGDTEAFF